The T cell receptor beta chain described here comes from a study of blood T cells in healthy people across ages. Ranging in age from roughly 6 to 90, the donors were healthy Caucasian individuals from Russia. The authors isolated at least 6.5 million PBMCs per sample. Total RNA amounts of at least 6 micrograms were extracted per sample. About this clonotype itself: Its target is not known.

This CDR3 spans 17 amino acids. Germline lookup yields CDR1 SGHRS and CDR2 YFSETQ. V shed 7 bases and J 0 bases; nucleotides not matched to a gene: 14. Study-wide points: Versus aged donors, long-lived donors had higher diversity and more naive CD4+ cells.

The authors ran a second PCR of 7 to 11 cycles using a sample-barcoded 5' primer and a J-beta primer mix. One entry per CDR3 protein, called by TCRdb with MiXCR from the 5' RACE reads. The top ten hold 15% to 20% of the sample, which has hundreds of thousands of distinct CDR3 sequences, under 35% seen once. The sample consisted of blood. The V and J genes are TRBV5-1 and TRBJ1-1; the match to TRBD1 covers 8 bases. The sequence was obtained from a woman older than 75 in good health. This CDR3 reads CASRSPYRTGMNTEAFF. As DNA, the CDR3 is TGCGCCAGCCGCTCCCCGTACAGGACAGGGATGAACACTGAAGCTTTCTTT.